This T cell receptor beta chain derives from a study of blood T cell repertoires in COVID-19. Whole-study context: Whether acute or convalescent, the COVID-19 samples came from the United States, Italy and Spain.

Germline CDR1 and CDR2: SGHAT and FQNNGV. Losses at the gene ends were 3 bases for V and 5 bases for J; bases not matched to a gene: 4. The CDR3 covers 15 residues. As originally analysed: It was from reference gene primer amplification that nucleated cell counts were estimated. TCRdb's copy holds only in-frame clones and misses some; the assay was immunoSEQ multiplex PCR. V, J and clone size derive from that table, while D and trimming were established from the DNA sequence. The table has about 69,000 clones, over 75% seen once; the top ten hold 2.5% to 3%. The TCR originated in a man aged 80 or over with acute or convalescent COVID-19. Sequencing input: peripheral blood. This chain joins TRBV11-2 and TRBJ2-1, with TRBD2 matching 10 bases. The CDR3 region is CASSLGLAKHNEQFF. DNA for the CDR3: TGTGCCAGCAGCTTGGGACTAGCGAAACACAATGAGCAGTTCTTC.